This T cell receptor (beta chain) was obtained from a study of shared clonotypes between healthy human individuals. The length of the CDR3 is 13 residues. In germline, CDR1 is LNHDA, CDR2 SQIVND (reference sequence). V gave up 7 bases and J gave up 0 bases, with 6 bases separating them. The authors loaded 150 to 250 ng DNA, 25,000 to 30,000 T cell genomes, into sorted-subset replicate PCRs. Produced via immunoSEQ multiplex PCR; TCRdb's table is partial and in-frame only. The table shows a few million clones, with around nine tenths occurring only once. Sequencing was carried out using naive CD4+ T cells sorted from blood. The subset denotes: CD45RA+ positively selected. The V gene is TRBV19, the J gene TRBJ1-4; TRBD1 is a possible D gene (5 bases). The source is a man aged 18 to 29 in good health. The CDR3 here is CASKGPTNEKLFF. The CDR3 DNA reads TGTGCCAGTAAGGGGCCAACTAATGAAAAACTGTTTTTT.